This passage covers 7 T cell receptor beta chains from one sample sequenced in a study of shared clonotypes between healthy human individuals. TCRdb's table, derived via immunoSEQ multiplex PCR, lists solely in-frame clones and lacks some. The data show more than 90,000 clones, under 70% seen once. What was sequenced was memory CD8+ T cells sorted from blood. Subset defined: CD45RO+ cells pooled with CCR7-negative TemRA cells. These receptors all stem from a man aged 30 to 39 in good health.

CDR3 bases: TGTGCCAGCAGTTACAGGACACGCACGTACAATGAGCAGTTCTTC. This translates into CASSYRTRTYNEQFF. The chain employs TRBV6-5 and TRBJ2-1; tentative D call: TRBD1 (5 bases). The CDR3 covers 15 residues. Per germline, CDR1 MNHEY and CDR2 SVGAGI. The V and J ends lost 2 bases and 4 bases respectively, with 12 bases between them.

The J gene is TRBJ2-4, the V gene TRBV6-5; 9 nucleotides line up with TRBD1. Germline CDR1 is MNHEY and CDR2 is SVGAGI. This CDR3 has 13 residues. V lost 2 bases, J lost 15 bases, and 8 bases stayed unmatched. The CDR3 loop reads CASSYAPQGARYF. CDR3 coding DNA: TGTGCCAGCAGTTACGCCCCACAGGGGGCAAGGTACTTC.

The V and J genes are TRBV15 and TRBJ2-2; maybe TRBD2 (6 bases). The CDR3 spans 14 residues. Deletions cut 2 bases from V and 6 bases from J, with 10 bases between. The germline V gene has CDR1 LNHNV and CDR2 YYDKDF (reference sequence). The CDR3 DNA follows: TGTGCCACCAGCAGACCGCGCGGGGCCGGGGAGCTGTTTTTT. Translated, it gives CATSRPRGAGELFF.

This chain links TRBV29-1 with TRBJ2-3; no firm D call. CDR3 size: 12 residues. Germline V gives CDR1 SQVTM, CDR2 ANQGSEA. V dropped 8 bases and J dropped 1 base, with 10 bases sitting between them. CDR3 in DNA: TGCAGCTCTGAAATGGGCACAGATACGCAGTATTTT. Protein product: CSSEMGTDTQYF.

The rearrangement uses TRBV25-1 and TRBJ2-1; TRBD2 is a possible D gene (6 bases). Trimming removed 1 base at V and 0 bases at J, with 10 bases between. CDR3 length: 16 amino acids. Germline CDR1 reads MGHDK; CDR2 reads SYGVNS. The CDR3 DNA reads as TGTGCCAGCAGTGAATTAGGAGGGAGCTCCTACAATGAGCAGTTCTTC. Translation: CASSELGGSSYNEQFF.

The chain recombines TRBV19 with TRBJ2-1, with TRBD2 matching over 10 bases. CDR3 length: 16 amino acids. Germline CDR1 and CDR2: LNHDA and SQIVND (reference sequence). Trimming removed 5 bases from V and 0 bases from J; junction bases left unmatched: 4. CDR3 residues: CASSGGLASSYNEQFF. CDR3 bases: TGTGCCAGTAGTGGGGGACTAGCGAGCTCCTACAATGAGCAGTTCTTC.

This clone was observed a few times. The rearrangement uses TRBV29-1 and TRBJ2-1; D may be TRBD2 (5 bases). CDR1 and CDR2 from the germline V gene are SQVTM and ANQGSEA. The CDR3 runs to 10 residues. The germline V and J ends were trimmed by 7 bases and 7 bases, with 8 bases remaining between them. The CDR3 region has the DNA TGCAGCGCGTGGGAGAATGAGCAGTTCTTC. As protein: CSAWENEQFF.